Listed below are T cell receptor beta chains from one sample, sequenced in a study of T-cell memory formation after mild COVID-19. TCRdb ran MiXCR on the 5' RACE reads and lists one entry per CDR3 protein. The sample gives a few hundred thousand distinct CDR3 sequences, less than 25% of which show up once; about 8.4% is in the top ten. Sample: PBMCs or a T cell subset sorted from them (not recorded which). Receptors originate from an adult woman who had mild COVID-19 (a few samples of this study predate the infection). Cell type and time point are not known. Each CDR3 is given with its conserved first and last residue. The D gene is left open where the match is weak. Where a row states a size, it is once, few, many or the class of an expanded clone; other rows omit it.

D gene,J gene,V gene,clone size,CDR3 protein,CDR3 DNA
NA,TRBJ2-7,TRBV6-2/TRBV6-3,few,CASSYGRSGVKHYEQYF,TGTGCCAGCAGTTACGGGCGGAGTGGAGTTAAACACTACGAGCAGTACTTC
TRBD2,TRBJ2-5,TRBV7-2,few,CASSFNGGAGKETQYF,TGTGCCAGCAGCTTTAACGGGGGGGCGGGAAAAGAGACCCAGTACTTC
NA,TRBJ1-1,TRBV5-1,few,CASSWMQGANTEAFF,TGCGCCAGCAGCTGGATGCAGGGCGCGAACACTGAAGCTTTCTTT
TRBD2,TRBJ2-1,TRBV7-6,few,CASSRPRLAGGPAHYNEQFF,TGTGCCAGCAGCCGCCCCCGGTTAGCGGGGGGGCCAGCACATTACAATGAGCAGTTCTTC
TRBD2,TRBJ2-2,TRBV7-3,few,CASSSISGTSGTNTGELFF,TGTGCCAGCAGCTCTATTTCCGGGACTAGCGGGACCAACACCGGGGAGCTGTTTTTT
TRBD1,TRBJ2-7,TRBV20-1,NA,CSAWGTGSSYEQYF,TGCAGTGCTTGGGGGACAGGGAGCTCCTACGAGCAGTACTTC
NA,TRBJ1-2,TRBV19,few,CASPFGCLLPPRVNYGYTF,TGTGCCAGTCCCTTTGGGTGTCTCCTACCGCCCAGGGTCAACTATGGCTACACCTTC
NA,TRBJ2-7,TRBV7-3,few,CASSQTPVTSYEQYF,TGTGCCAGCAGCCAAACCCCAGTGACCTCCTACGAGCAGTACTTC
NA,TRBJ1-1,TRBV3-1,NA,CASKARALNTEAFF,TGTGCCAGCAAGGCCAGGGCCCTGAACACTGAAGCTTTCTTT
TRBD2,TRBJ2-1,TRBV18,NA,CASSPLPGTTTYNEQFF,TGTGCCAGCTCACCACTCCCCGGGACTACCACCTACAATGAGCAGTTCTTC
NA,TRBJ1-2,TRBV5-4,NA,CASSLAIGNGYTF,TGTGCCAGCAGCTTGGCCATCGGGAATGGCTACACCTTC
NA,TRBJ2-3,TRBV7-6,few,CASSQKQVSGGDTQYF,TGTGCCAGCAGCCAGAAGCAGGTCAGCGGTGGGGATACGCAGTATTTT
TRBD2,TRBJ2-6,TRBV7-8,NA,CASSSGGAYSGANVLTF,TGTGCCAGCAGCAGCGGGGGCGCCTACTCTGGGGCCAACGTCCTGACTTTC
TRBD2,TRBJ2-5,TRBV5-4,few,CASSLKAGEETQYF,TGTGCCAGCAGCTTGAAAGCGGGGGAGGAGACCCAGTACTTC
NA,TRBJ2-3,TRBV9,NA,CASSSRPTRTDTQYF,TGTGCCAGCAGCTCCCGACCCACCCGCACAGATACGCAGTATTTT